The entry that follows covers one T cell receptor (beta chain) sequence. The CDR3 sequence is 17 residues long. V shed 3 bases and J shed 5 bases, with 22 bases lying between them. CDR1 is ENHRY and CDR2 is SYGVKD in the germline V gene. Data came from immunoSEQ multiplex PCR; TCRdb stores just in-frame clones and leaves some out. The sample has hundreds of thousands of clones, about nine tenths seen once. The source of the sample is a study of blood T cell repertoires in COVID-19. This receptor was obtained from a man aged 55-75 years who had recovered from COVID-19. The sequencing sample was made of PBMCs or T cells enriched from blood (not recorded which). The rearrangement joins TRBV10-3 to TRBJ2-5; D is perhaps TRBD2 (6 bases). CDR3 loop: CAISDGFGGSGKETQYF. As DNA, the CDR3 is TGTGCCATCAGTGATGGGTTTGGAGGTAGCGGCAAGGAGACCCAGTACTTC.